This T cell receptor (beta chain) was sequenced during a study of HIV-infected patients and healthy controls. On this clonotype: This beta chain is an off-target read within a library intended for alpha chains, so its frequency means little.

500 ng RNA was reverse transcribed with alpha and beta constant-region primers. Alpha and beta chain libraries were made separately by chain-specific third strand synthesis with multiplexing indices. TCRdb fed the 5' RACE reads into MiXCR, producing one record per CDR3 protein. The profile shows around 8,000 distinct CDR3 sequences, approximately 6.8% of them singletons. Follow-up blood was drawn about 14 weeks, roughly three months, after antiretroviral therapy began. The repertoire came from unfractionated whole blood and reflected all unsorted peripheral T cells. V was clipped by 8 bases and J by 2 bases, with 18 bases between them. The CDR3 totals 16 residues. Germline CDR1 SNHLY, CDR2 FYNNEI.

The source material was blood, sampled during antiretroviral therapy. The sequence was obtained from an adult with HIV infection. The V call is TRBV2, the J call TRBJ1-4; D is undetermined. CDR3 loop: CASAAASMVTNEKLFF. CDR3 DNA: TGTGCCAGCGCCGCCGCTAGTATGGTTACTAATGAAAAACTGTTTTTT.